This T cell receptor (beta chain) was sequenced in a study of CD8+CD57+ T cells in acquired aplastic anemia. All patients picked for sequencing had shown, by flow cytometry, an expansion of CD8+CD57+ cells. Blood sampling was performed on the patients, and none of them had received therapy by then. To note about this clonotype: No antigen is known for it.

Genomic DNA was employed as the template in profiling TCR beta VDJ and CDR3. TCRdb called the reads again in MiXCR, with one record for every CDR3 protein. The table shows some 200,000 distinct CDR3 sequences, with roughly half occurring only once. Study-wide results and limits: Patients and controls shared just under 30 CD8+ CDR3 sequences.

Germline V gene sequence: CDR1 SNHLY, CDR2 FYNNEI. V trimming: 6 bases; J trimming: 7 bases; junction bases outside the gene matches: 6. This CDR3 has 15 residues. The J gene is TRBJ1-4, the V gene TRBV2, with TRBD1 matching 12 bases. This sequence originates from a human donor with aplastic anemia. Sequenced input: sorted CD4+, CD8+, or CD8+CD57+ T cells (not recorded which) from PBMCs. The CDR3 DNA sequence: TGTGCCAGCAGCCGAGGGACAGGGGGCGTTGAAAAACTGTTTTTT. It is translated as CASSRGTGGVEKLFF.